This TCR beta chain was sequenced in a study of control samples from healthy donors and cancer patients. The CDR3 is 12 residues long. The germline V and J ends were trimmed by 7 bases and 3 bases, with 7 bases remaining between them. The germline V gene encodes CDR1 MNHEY and CDR2 SVGAGI. Only in-frame clones appear in the TCRdb table, and some are missing; sequencing was by immunoSEQ multiplex PCR. The table includes some 96,000 clones, over 75% detected once. The sequence was collected from a woman aged 45-65 years in good health. The sequencing input was blood. The chain has TRBV6-5 and TRBJ2-1; D gene unclear. The CDR3 region is CASNVYYNEQFF. The CDR3 region has the DNA TGTGCCAGCAATGTCTACTACAATGAGCAGTTCTTC.